This TCR beta chain was sequenced for a study of T cells in narcolepsy. The CDR3 spans 12 residues. The V gene's germline CDR1 is SGHDT and CDR2 YYEEEE. With 1 base removed from V and 1 base from J, the gap between germline ends came to 0 bases. Measured with immunoSEQ multiplex PCR; TCRdb has only the in-frame clones, and not every one. The profile shows tens of thousands of clones, around 77% of them singletons. The sequence derives from a human donor in good health. The rearrangement joins TRBV5-6 to TRBJ1-3; D is undetermined. The sample comprised memory (CD45RA-) CD4+ T cells from blood. The chain's CDR3 is CASSLSGNTIYF. CDR3 DNA sequence: TGTGCCAGCAGCTTGTCTGGAAACACCATATATTTT.